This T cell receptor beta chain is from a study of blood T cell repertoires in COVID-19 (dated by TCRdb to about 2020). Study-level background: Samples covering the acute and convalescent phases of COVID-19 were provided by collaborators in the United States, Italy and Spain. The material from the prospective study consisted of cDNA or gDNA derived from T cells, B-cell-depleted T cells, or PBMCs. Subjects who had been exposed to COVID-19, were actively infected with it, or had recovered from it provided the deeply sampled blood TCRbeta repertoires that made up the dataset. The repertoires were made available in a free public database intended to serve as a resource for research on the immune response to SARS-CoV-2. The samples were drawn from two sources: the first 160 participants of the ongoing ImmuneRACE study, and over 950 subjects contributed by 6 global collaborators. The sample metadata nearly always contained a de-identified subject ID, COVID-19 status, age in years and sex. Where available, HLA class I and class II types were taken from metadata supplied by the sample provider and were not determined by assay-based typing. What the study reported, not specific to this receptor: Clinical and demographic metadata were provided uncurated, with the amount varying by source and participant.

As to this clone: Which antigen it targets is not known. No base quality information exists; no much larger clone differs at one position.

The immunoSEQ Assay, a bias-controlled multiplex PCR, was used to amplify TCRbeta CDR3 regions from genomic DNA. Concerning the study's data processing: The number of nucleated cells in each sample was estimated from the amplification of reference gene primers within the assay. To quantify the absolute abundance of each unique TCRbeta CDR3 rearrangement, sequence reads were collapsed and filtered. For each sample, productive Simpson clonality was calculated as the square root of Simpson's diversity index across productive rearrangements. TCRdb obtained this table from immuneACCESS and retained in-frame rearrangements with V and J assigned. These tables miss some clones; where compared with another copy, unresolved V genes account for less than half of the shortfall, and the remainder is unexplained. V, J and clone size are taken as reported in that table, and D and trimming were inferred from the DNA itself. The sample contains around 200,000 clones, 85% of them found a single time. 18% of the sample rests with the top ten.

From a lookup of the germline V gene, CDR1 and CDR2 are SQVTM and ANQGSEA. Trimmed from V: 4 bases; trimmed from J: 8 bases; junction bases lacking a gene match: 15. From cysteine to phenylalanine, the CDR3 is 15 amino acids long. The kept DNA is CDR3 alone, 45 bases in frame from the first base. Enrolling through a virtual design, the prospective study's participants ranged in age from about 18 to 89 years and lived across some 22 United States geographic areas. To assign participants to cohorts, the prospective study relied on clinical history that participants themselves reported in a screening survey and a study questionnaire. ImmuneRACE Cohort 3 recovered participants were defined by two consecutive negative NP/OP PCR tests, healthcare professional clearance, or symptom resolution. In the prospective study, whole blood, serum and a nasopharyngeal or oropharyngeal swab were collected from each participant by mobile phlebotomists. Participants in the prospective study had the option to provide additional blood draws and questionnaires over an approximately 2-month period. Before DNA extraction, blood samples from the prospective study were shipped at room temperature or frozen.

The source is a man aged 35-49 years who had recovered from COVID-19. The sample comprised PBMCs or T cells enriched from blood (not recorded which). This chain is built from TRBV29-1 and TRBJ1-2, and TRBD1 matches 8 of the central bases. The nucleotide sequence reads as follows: TGCAGCGTTGGGGCCGGGACAGGTGATCGGGGAGGCTACACCTTC. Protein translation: CSVGAGTGDRGGYTF. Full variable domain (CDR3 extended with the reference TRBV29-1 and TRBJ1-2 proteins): SAVISQKPSRDICQRGTSLTIQCQVDSQVTMMFWYRQQPGQSLTLIATANQGSEATYESGFVIDKFPISRPNLTFSTLTVSNMSPEDSSIYLCSVGAGTGDRGGYTFGSGTRLTVV.